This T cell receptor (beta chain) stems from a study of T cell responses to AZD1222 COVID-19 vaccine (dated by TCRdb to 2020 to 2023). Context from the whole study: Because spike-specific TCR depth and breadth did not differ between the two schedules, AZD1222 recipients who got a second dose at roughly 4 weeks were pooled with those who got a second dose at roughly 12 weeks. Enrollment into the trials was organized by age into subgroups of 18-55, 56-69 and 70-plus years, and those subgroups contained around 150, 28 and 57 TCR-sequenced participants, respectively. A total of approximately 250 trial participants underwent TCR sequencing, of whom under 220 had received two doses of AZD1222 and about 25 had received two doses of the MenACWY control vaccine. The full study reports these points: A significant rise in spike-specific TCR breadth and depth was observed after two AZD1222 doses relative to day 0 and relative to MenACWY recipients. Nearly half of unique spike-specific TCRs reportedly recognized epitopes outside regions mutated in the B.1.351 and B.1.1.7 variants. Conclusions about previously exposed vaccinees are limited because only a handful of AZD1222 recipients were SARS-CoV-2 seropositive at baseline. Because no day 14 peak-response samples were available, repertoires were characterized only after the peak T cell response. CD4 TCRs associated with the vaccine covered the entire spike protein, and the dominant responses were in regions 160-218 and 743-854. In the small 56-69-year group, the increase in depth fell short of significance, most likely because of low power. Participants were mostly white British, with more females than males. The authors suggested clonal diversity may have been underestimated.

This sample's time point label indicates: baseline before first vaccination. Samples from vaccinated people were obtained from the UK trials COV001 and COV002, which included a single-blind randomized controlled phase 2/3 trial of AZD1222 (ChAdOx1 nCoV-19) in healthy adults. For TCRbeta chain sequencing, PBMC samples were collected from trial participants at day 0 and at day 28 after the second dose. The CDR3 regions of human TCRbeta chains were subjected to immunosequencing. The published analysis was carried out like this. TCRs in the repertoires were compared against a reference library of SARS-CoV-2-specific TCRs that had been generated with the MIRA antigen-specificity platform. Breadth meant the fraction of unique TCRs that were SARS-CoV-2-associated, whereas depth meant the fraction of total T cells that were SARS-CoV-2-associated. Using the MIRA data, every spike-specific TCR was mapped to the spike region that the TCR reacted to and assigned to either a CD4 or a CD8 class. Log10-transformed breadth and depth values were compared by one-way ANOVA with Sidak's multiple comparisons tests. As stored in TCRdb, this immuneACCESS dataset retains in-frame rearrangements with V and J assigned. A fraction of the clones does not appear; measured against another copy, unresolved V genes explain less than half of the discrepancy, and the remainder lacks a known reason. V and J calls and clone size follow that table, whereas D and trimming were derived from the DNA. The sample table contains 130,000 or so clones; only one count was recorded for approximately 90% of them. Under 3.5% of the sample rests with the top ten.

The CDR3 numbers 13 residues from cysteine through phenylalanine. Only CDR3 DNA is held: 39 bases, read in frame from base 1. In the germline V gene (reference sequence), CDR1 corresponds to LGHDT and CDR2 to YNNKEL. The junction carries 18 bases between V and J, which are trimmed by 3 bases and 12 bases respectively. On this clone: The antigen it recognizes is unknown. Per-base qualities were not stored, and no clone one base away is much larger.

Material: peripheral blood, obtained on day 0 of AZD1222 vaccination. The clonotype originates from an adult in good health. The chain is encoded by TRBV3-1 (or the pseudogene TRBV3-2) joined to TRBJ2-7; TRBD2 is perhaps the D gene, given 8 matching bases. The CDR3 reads CASSHDREGARYF. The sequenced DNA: TGTGCCAGCAGCCATGATCGGGAGGGGGCCCGGTACTTC.